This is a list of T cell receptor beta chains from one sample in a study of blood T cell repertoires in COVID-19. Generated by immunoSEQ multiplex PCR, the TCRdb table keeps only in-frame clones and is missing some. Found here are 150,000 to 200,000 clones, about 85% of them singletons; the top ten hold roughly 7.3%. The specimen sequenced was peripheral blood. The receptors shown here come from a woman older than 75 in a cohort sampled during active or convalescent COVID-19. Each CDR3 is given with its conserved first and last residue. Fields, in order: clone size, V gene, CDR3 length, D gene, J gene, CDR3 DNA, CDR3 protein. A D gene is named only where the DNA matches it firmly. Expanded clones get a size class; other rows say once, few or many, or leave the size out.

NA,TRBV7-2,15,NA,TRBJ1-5,TGTGCCAGCAGCTTAGACAGGGAACCTAATCAGCCCCAGCATTTT,CASSLDREPNQPQHF
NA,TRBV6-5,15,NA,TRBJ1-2,TGTGCCAGCAGAGCAGGCGCTCCCCCAAAGGATGGCTACACCTTC,CASRAGAPPKDGYTF
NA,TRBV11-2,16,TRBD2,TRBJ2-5,TGTGCCAGCAGCTTAACGTGGACTAGGAGAAAAGAGACCCAGTACTTC,CASSLTWTRRKETQYF
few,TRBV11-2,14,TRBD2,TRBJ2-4,TGTGCCAGCAGCTTAGACCCGGGGACTACGGTTCAGTACTTC,CASSLDPGTTVQYF
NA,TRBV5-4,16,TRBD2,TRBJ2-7,TGTGCCAGCAGCCTTCCGACTAGCGGGGGGCCCTACGAGCAGTACTTC,CASSLPTSGGPYEQYF
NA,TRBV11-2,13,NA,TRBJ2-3,TGTGCCAGCAGCTTAGAATTAGGGGTGGCGCAGTATTTT,CASSLELGVAQYF
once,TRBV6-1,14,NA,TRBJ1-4,TGTGCCAGCAGTGAAGTAGGGGTTGATGAAAAACTGTTTTTT,CASSEVGVDEKLFF
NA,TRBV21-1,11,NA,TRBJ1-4,TGTGCCAGCAGCCCTTTTGAAAAACTGTTTTTT,CASSPFEKLFF
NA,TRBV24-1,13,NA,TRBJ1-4,TGTGCCACCAGTGTCCCAGGGGTTGAAAAACTGTTTTTT,CATSVPGVEKLFF
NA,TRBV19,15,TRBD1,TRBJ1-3,TGTGCCAGTAGTGTGGACAGGGATCGTGGAAACACCATATATTTT,CASSVDRDRGNTIYF
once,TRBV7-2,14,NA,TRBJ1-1,TGTGCCAGCAGCGTTCAAACAGGGAACACTGAAGCTTTCTTT,CASSVQTGNTEAFF
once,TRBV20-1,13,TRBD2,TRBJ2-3,TGCAGTGCTAGTGTCGGGGGAGGGGATACGCAGTATTTT,CSASVGGGDTQYF
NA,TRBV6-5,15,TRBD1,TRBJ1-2,TGTGCCAGCAGCTCCTCAGGGGGGATTGACTATGGCTACACCTTC,CASSSSGGIDYGYTF
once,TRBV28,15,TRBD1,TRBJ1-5,TGTGCCAGCAGGGACGGACAGGGAGGTTATCAGCCCCAGCATTTT,CASRDGQGGYQPQHF
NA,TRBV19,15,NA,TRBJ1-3,TGTGCCAGTAGTATTTGGCAGCCAGGGGGAAACACCATATATTTT,CASSIWQPGGNTIYF
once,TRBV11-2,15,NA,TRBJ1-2,TGTGCCAGCAGCTCCCCCAGACAGGCAAACTATGGCTACACCTTC,CASSSPRQANYGYTF
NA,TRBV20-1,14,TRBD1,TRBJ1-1,TGCAGTGCTAGTGACAGGGGAGAGGCCACTGAAGCTTTCTTT,CSASDRGEATEAFF
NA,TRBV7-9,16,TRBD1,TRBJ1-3,TGTGCCAGCAGCTTGCGCGGGACAGGCTCTGGAAACACCATATATTTT,CASSLRGTGSGNTIYF
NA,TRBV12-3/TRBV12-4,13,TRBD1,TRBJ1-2,TGTGCCAGCAGTTCACGGACAGGGAGGGGCTACACCTTC,CASSSRTGRGYTF
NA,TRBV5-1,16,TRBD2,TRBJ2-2,TGCGCCAGCACCCCGAGTAGCGGGGGGGCGGACGGGGAGCTGTTTTTT,CASTPSSGGADGELFF
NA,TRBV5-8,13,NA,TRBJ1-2,TGTGCCAGCAGCTTGGTTCTGAACTATGGCTACACCTTC,CASSLVLNYGYTF
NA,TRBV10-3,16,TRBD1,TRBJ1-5,TGTGCCATCAGTGATGGGGACAGTGGAGGCAATCAGCCCCAGCATTTT,CAISDGDSGGNQPQHF
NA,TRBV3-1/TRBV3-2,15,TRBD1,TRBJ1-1,TGTGCCAGCAGCGACTGGACAGGGGGGAGAACTGAAGCTTTCTTT,CASSDWTGGRTEAFF
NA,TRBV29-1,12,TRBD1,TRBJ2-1,TGCAGCTCGTACAGGGGGATGGGGGAGCAGTTCTTC,CSSYRGMGEQFF
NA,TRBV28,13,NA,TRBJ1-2,TGTGCCAGCAGTTTAGGCAGGGTGTATGGCTACACCTTC,CASSLGRVYGYTF
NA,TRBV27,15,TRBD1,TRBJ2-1,TGTGCCAGCAGTCTCGGGACAGGGGGTTTCAATGAGCAGTTCTTC,CASSLGTGGFNEQFF
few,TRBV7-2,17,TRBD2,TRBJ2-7,TGTGCCAGCAGCTTAAGTCCGTGGCGGGGGGGCGTACGCGAGCAGTACTTC,CASSLSPWRGGVREQYF
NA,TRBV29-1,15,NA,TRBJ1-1,TGCAGCGTTGAACCCTTCGCAGGGCTGAACACTGAAGCTTTCTTT,CSVEPFAGLNTEAFF
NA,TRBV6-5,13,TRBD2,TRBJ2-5,TGTGCCAGCAGTCCTGGACTAGCAGGGACCCAGTACTTC,CASSPGLAGTQYF
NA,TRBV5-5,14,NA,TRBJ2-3,TGTGCCAGCAGCCTCGGTGGTCGGACAGATACGCAGTATTTT,CASSLGGRTDTQYF
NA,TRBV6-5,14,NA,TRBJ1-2,TGTGCCAGCAGTTACTCTAGAGAGAACTATGGCTACACCTTC,CASSYSRENYGYTF
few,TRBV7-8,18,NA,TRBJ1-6,TGTGCCAGCAGCCCGCCTGGGGGTGGAGGGAAAAATAATTCACCCCTCCACTTT,CASSPPGGGGKNNSPLHF
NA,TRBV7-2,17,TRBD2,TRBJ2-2,TGTGCCAGCAGCTTGGGAGCTAGCGGGAGTGACACCGGGGAGCTGTTTTTT,CASSLGASGSDTGELFF
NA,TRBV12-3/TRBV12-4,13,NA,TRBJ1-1,TGTGCCAGCAAACTACAGGGGAACACTGAAGCTTTCTTT,CASKLQGNTEAFF
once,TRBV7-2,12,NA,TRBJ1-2,TGTGCCAGCAGCTTGGCGGACTATGGCTACACCTTC,CASSLADYGYTF
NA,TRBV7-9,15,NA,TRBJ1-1,TGTGCCAGCAGCTTAAGCCACTCCCCACGGGCTGAAGCTTTCTTT,CASSLSHSPRAEAFF
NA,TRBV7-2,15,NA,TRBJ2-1,TGTGCCAGCAGCTTTACCGGGAAGGCTTACAATGAGCAGTTCTTC,CASSFTGKAYNEQFF
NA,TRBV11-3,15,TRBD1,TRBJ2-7,TGTGCCAGCAGCTTAGGGGACAGGGATTCCTACGAGCAGTACTTC,CASSLGDRDSYEQYF
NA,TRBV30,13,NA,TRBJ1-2,TGTGCCTGGAGTGTGTCAGGGTGGGTTGGCTACACCTTC,CAWSVSGWVGYTF
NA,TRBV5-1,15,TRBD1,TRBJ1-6,TGCGCCAGCAGTTGGCGAGGACAGGATAATTCACCCCTCCACTTT,CASSWRGQDNSPLHF